This passage covers 21 T cell receptor beta chains from one sample sequenced in a study of shared clonotypes between healthy human individuals. Naive-designated CD8 cells lacked CD45RO, were positively enriched for CCR7, and omitted terminally differentiated effector memory CD45RA+ cells. Data came from immunoSEQ multiplex PCR; TCRdb stores just in-frame clones and leaves some out. The sample gives 1.5 million to 2.5 million clones, roughly 95% of which show up once; approximately 1.2% is in the top ten. Sequencing was carried out using naive CD8+ T cells sorted from blood. These receptors were collected from a young man in good health.

The rearrangement joins TRBV5-1 to TRBJ1-1, with TRBD1 identical over 7 bases. V was pared by 5 bases and J by 4 bases, with 8 bases of the junction left unmatched. This CDR3 comprises 14 residues. CDR1 SGHRS and CDR2 YFSETQ come from the germline V gene. As DNA, the CDR3 is TGCGCCAGCAGTACGACAGGGTTCCGCACTGAAGCTTTCTTT. Its translation is CASSTTGFRTEAFF.

The chain uses TRBV13 and TRBJ1-1; D not certain. CDR1 is PRHDT and CDR2 is FYEKMQ in the germline V gene (reference sequence). Trimming pared 5 bases from V and 4 bases from J, leaving 11 bases between. The length of the CDR3 is 13 residues. CDR3 protein: CASSAPESTEAFF. Written as DNA, the CDR3 is TGTGCCAGCAGCGCCCCAGAAAGCACTGAAGCTTTCTTT.

The V gene is TRBV10-3, the J gene TRBJ2-2, with D possibly called TRBD1 or TRBD2 (5 bases each). The germline V gene encodes CDR1 ENHRY and CDR2 SYGVKD. The V gene lost 5 bases and the J gene lost 3 bases, with 22 bases spanning the gap. The CDR3 has 18 amino acids. The CDR3 spells CAISSSGLIGGHTGELFF. CDR3 DNA: TGTGCCATCAGTAGTTCAGGGTTGATCGGAGGTCACACCGGGGAGCTGTTTTTT.

Worth noting for this clone: At the DNA level, this CDR3 is encoded by other sequences in the same sample as well. This chain joins TRBV4-1 and TRBJ2-6; a possible D gene is TRBD2 (6 bases). Germline CDR1 and CDR2: MGHRA and YSYEKL. The V end lost 4 bases, the J end lost 2 bases, and 9 bases lay between the germline ends. This CDR3 region has 15 residues. CDR3 loop: CASSPGEAGANVLTF. The DNA of the CDR3 is TGCGCCAGCAGCCCTGGGGAGGCTGGGGCCAACGTCCTGACTTTC.

This chain joins TRBV5-1 and TRBJ2-7; TRBD1 matches at 8 bases. The V and J ends lost 4 bases and 11 bases, in that order; junction bases with no gene match: 14. CDR3 size: 14 residues. In germline, CDR1 is SGHRS, CDR2 YFSETQ. The DNA for the CDR3 is TGCGCCAGCAGCCCGAGGGACAGGCCCCAGGAGGAGTACTTC. Its protein is CASSPRDRPQEEYF.

Note on this clone: Additional DNA sequences in this sample encode the identical CDR3. The rearrangement joins TRBV9 to TRBJ2-1; D gene uncertain. This CDR3 comprises 12 residues. Germline loops: CDR1 SGDLS, CDR2 YYNGEE. Trimming pared 0 bases from V and 9 bases from J, leaving 7 bases between. CDR3 amino acids: CASSVVGSEQFF. The CDR3 bases are TGTGCCAGCAGCGTAGTTGGAAGTGAGCAGTTCTTC.

For this clone: Other nucleotide sequences in the sample specify the same CDR3. The chain employs TRBV7-9 and TRBJ2-1; 9 nucleotides line up with TRBD2. Trimming cost V 1 base and J 5 bases; bases outside gene matches: 3. There are 15 residues in the CDR3. Germline V gene data show CDR1 as SEHNR and CDR2 as FQNEAQ (reference sequence). The CDR3 DNA reads TGTGCCAGCAGCTTAGTGCTAGCGGGAAACAATGAGCAGTTCTTC. Translated, it gives CASSLVLAGNNEQFF.

As to this clone: Additional DNA sequences in this sample encode the identical CDR3. V usage is TRBV30 and J usage is TRBJ1-6, with 10 bases that match TRBD1. The V gene end was trimmed by 2 bases and the J gene end by 5 bases; junction bases not matched to a gene: 3. CDR1 is GTSNPN, CDR2 SVGIG, per germline (reference sequence). This CDR3 has 15 amino acids. CDR3 DNA sequence: TGTGCCTGGAGTCCGGGACAGGGGAATAATTCACCCCTCCACTTT. The encoded protein is CAWSPGQGNNSPLHF.

CDR3: CSVDGGDPQLDEQFF. The DNA of the CDR3 is TGCAGCGTTGATGGCGGGGACCCACAATTAGATGAGCAGTTCTTC. V is TRBV29-1 and J is TRBJ2-1; tentatively, D is TRBD2 (6 bases). CDR1 is SQVTM, CDR2 ANQGSEA, per germline. Trimming stripped 3 bases from V and 8 bases from J, with 20 bases between. This CDR3 contains 15 residues.

The chain links TRBV2 to TRBJ2-7; D gene unclear. Germline V CDR1 and CDR2: SNHLY, FYNNEI. V lost 2 bases, J lost 4 bases, and 15 bases lay in between. This CDR3 contains 15 residues. CDR3 region: CASSETRTPGYEQYF. CDR3 sequence (DNA): TGTGCCAGCAGTGAAACGCGCACGCCTGGGTACGAGCAGTACTTC.

Of note for this clone: Different DNA sequences within this sample yield the same CDR3. The CDR3 DNA sequence: TGTGCCAGCAGTTTACAGGGAAACACCGGGGAGCTGTTTTTT. This encodes CASSLQGNTGELFF. J is TRBJ2-2 and V is TRBV28, with D possibly matching TRBD1 (5 bases). The germline V gene encodes CDR1 MDHEN and CDR2 SYDVKM. Between the trimmed V and J ends, which lost 2 bases and 2 bases, there was a span of 6 bases. The CDR3 loop spans 14 amino acids.

On this clone: Other DNA sequences from this sample encode an identical CDR3 as well. V is TRBV6-5 and J is TRBJ2-7; 7 bases are shared with TRBD1. The trim removed 6 bases at V and 4 bases at J, leaving 3 bases unmatched. CDR3 size: 12 residues. CDR1 is MNHEY, CDR2 SVGAGI, per germline. For the CDR3, the DNA is TGTGCCAGCAGCCAGACAGGGTACGAGCAGTACTTC. It encodes CASSQTGYEQYF.

The chain carries TRBV6-1 and TRBJ1-2; 8 positions match TRBD1. Germline V gives CDR1 MNHNS, CDR2 SASEGT. The CDR3 sequence is 13 residues long. The V gene end was trimmed by 8 bases and the J gene end by 4 bases; junction bases not matched to a gene: 6. The chain's CDR3 is CASGTGTGYGYTF. The CDR3 nucleotides are TGTGCCAGCGGGACCGGGACAGGCTATGGCTACACCTTC.

The count of this clone is one. This chain uses TRBV6-6 with TRBJ2-7, with 7 bases matching TRBD1. From germline, CDR1 is MNHNY and CDR2 SVGAGI (reference sequence). J gave up 0 bases and V 4 bases, and 6 bases lay outside the gene matches. The CDR3 extends over 15 amino acids. Here the CDR3 reads CASSLPRDSSYEQYF. CDR3 nucleotides: TGTGCCAGCAGTTTACCCCGGGACAGCTCCTACGAGCAGTACTTC.

V and J are TRBV30 and TRBJ2-1; 7 bases line up with TRBD2. Trimming cost V 1 base and J 2 bases; bases outside gene matches: 5. This CDR3 has 15 amino acids. CDR1 and CDR2 (germline): GTSNPN, SVGIG (reference sequence). The CDR3 loop reads CAWSGAAGPYNEQFF. CDR3 in DNA: TGTGCCTGGAGTGGGGCAGCGGGACCCTACAATGAGCAGTTCTTC.

J is TRBJ2-7 and V is TRBV6-5; D may be TRBD1 or TRBD2 (5 bases each). CDR1 is MNHEY, CDR2 SVGAGI, per germline. This CDR3 comprises 16 residues. V shed 0 bases and J shed 6 bases, with 18 bases lying between them. CDR3 nucleotides: TGTGCCAGCAGTTACTCGAGAGGGGAACTCGGGCTCGAGCAGTACTTC. It is translated as CASSYSRGELGLEQYF.

The chain recombines TRBV27 with TRBJ1-2; 7 bases align to TRBD1. After removal of 2 bases from V and 7 bases from J, the junction contained 10 bases not matched to a gene. This CDR3 has 15 amino acids. CDR1 MNHEY and CDR2 SMNVEV come from the germline V gene (reference sequence). CDR3 residues: CASSLGDRGITGYTF. The DNA of the CDR3 is TGTGCCAGCAGTTTAGGGGACAGAGGAATCACTGGCTACACCTTC.

This clone has a single count. V usage is TRBV9 and J usage is TRBJ2-1; 8 bases fit TRBD2. The V gene end was trimmed by 1 base and the J gene end by 2 bases; junction bases not matched to a gene: 5. This CDR3 has 16 amino acids. Germline V CDR1 and CDR2: SGDLS, YYNGEE. The CDR3 sequence: CASSVQNGGAYNEQFF. DNA of the CDR3: TGTGCCAGCAGCGTACAGAACGGGGGGGCCTACAATGAGCAGTTCTTC. Full variable domain (rest looked up from reference TRBV9 and TRBJ2-1): DSGVTQTPKHLITATGQRVTLRCSPRSGDLSVYWYQQSLDQGLQFLIQYYNGEERAKGNILERFSAQQFPDLHSELNLSSLELGDSALYFCASSVQNGGAYNEQFFGPGTRLTVL.

The chain links TRBV7-9 to TRBJ1-5; D remains ambiguous. The V end lost 7 bases, the J end lost 1 base, and 11 bases lay between the germline ends. CDR3 length: 14 residues. Germline values: CDR1 SEHNR, CDR2 FQNEAQ (reference sequence). CDR3 nucleotide sequence: TGTGCCAGCAACTCGGGCCCGAGCAATCAGCCCCAGCATTTT. It encodes CASNSGPSNQPQHF.

A remark on this clone: The sample contains more than one DNA sequence encoding this CDR3. The chain is built from TRBV7-2 and TRBJ2-7; 11 bases match TRBD2. The germline gives CDR1 SGHTA, CDR2 FQGNSA. This CDR3 is built from 15 residues. V gave up 1 base and J gave up 1 base; unmatched junction bases: 0. The CDR3 is CASSLGLAGSYEQYF. CDR3 DNA sequence: TGTGCCAGCAGCTTAGGACTAGCGGGATCCTACGAGCAGTACTTC.

This rearrangement joins TRBV7-9 to TRBJ1-2; 12 bases fit TRBD1. CDR1 and CDR2 from the germline V gene are SEHNR and FQNEAQ (reference sequence). The CDR3 runs to 15 residues. The V and J ends lost 4 bases and 7 bases, in that order; junction bases with no gene match: 7. CDR3 nucleotide sequence: TGTGCCAGCAGCTATCCGGGACAGGGGGCGTTTGGCTACACCTTC. Encoded protein: CASSYPGQGAFGYTF.